Below, 25 T cell receptor beta chains from the same sample are listed, as sequenced in a study of blood T cell repertoires in COVID-19. Data came from immunoSEQ multiplex PCR; TCRdb stores just in-frame clones and leaves some out. The sample lists about 190,000 clones, 70% to 90% occurring once. Material: peripheral blood. The origin of the receptors is a woman in her 70s with active or convalescent COVID-19.

The chain couples TRBV19 to TRBJ1-2; weak D call: TRBD1 (6 bases). Germline V gene lookup returns CDR1 LNHDA and CDR2 SQIVND (reference sequence). CDR3 length: 16 amino acids. Trimming cost V 3 bases and J 4 bases, with 18 bases left between them. The CDR3 spells CASSIRQDPKGYGYTF. DNA for the CDR3: TGTGCCAGTAGTATCCGACAGGATCCGAAGGGCTATGGCTACACCTTC.

This clone appeared a single time. The genes are TRBV5-4 and TRBJ1-2; 8 nucleotides align to TRBD1. Germline assignment: CDR1 SGHNT and CDR2 YYREEE (reference sequence). Trimming cost V 4 bases and J 3 bases; bases outside gene matches: 11. The CDR3 sequence is 16 residues long. CDR3 coding DNA: TGTGCCAGCAGCCCCGAGACAGGGGAGGCCGACTATGGCTACACCTTC. This sequence encodes CASSPETGEADYGYTF.

J is TRBJ2-2 and V is TRBV5-6, with D tentatively TRBD2 (5 bases). The CDR3 spans 15 residues. The V end was cut by 0 bases, the J end by 5 bases, with 11 bases between. CDR1 and CDR2 from the germline V gene are SGHDT and YYEEEE. In DNA, the CDR3 is TGTGCCAGCAGCTTGGCCGGGAAGGGAACCGGGGAGCTGTTTTTT. The encoded protein is CASSLAGKGTGELFF.

This chain links TRBV6-5 with TRBJ1-2; D perhaps matches TRBD1 (5 bases). Trimming left V 6 bases short and J 2 bases short, with 13 bases between. From germline, CDR1 is MNHEY and CDR2 SVGAGI. The CDR3 runs to 14 residues. CDR3 residues: CASSRGGRNYGYTF. The DNA of the CDR3 is TGTGCCAGCAGCCGCGGGGGGAGAAACTATGGCTACACCTTC.

V is TRBV27 and J is TRBJ2-1, with 10 bases aligning to TRBD2. The germline V gene has CDR1 MNHEY and CDR2 SMNVEV (reference sequence). Trimming took 7 bases from V and 6 from J; bases not matched to a gene: 15. This CDR3 region has 17 residues. The DNA for the CDR3 is TGTGCCAGCATTTCGTGGAGCGGGAGGGGGGGTACCAATGAGCAGTTCTTC. Residues: CASISWSGRGGTNEQFF.

V and J are TRBV7-2 and TRBJ2-3, with 10 bases aligning to TRBD2. V was clipped by 3 bases and J by 4 bases; unmatched bases: 10. The CDR3 totals 17 residues. Per germline, CDR1 SGHTA and CDR2 FQGNSA. The DNA for the CDR3 is TGTGCCAGCAGCTTCGGCACGCTAGCGGGAGTTGCAGATACGCAGTATTTT. The encoded protein is CASSFGTLAGVADTQYF.

The rearrangement joins TRBV15 to TRBJ1-1, with D unresolved. This CDR3 is built from 13 residues. The V and J ends lost 0 bases and 5 bases respectively, with 7 bases between them. CDR1 is LNHNV and CDR2 is YYDKDF in the germline V gene (reference sequence). The CDR3 is CATSRESRTEAFF. CDR3 coding DNA: TGTGCCACCAGCAGAGAATCCCGGACTGAAGCTTTCTTT.

V and J are TRBV6-5 and TRBJ2-7, with TRBD2 matching 8 bases. The CDR3 extends over 14 amino acids. The ends lost 4 bases at V and 6 bases at J; junction bases unmatched: 8. Germline CDR1 MNHEY, CDR2 SVGAGI. The CDR3 DNA sequence: TGTGCCAGCAGTTCCGGGACTAGAGACGGCGAGCAGTACTTC. Encoded protein: CASSSGTRDGEQYF.

V and J are TRBV14 and TRBJ2-3; D possibly corresponds to TRBD2 (6 bases). The CDR3 has 16 residues. The ends were cut back, 5 bases at V and 5 bases at J, with 20 bases in the middle. Per the germline V gene, CDR1 is SGHDN and CDR2 is FVKESK. The CDR3 DNA sequence: TGTGCCAGCAGCGATCCCTACGGGAGTCGGAGAGATACGCAGTATTTT. Protein product: CASSDPYGSRRDTQYF.

This clone was counted only a few times. The chain carries TRBV29-1 and TRBJ2-7; D remains ambiguous. This CDR3 has 13 amino acids. With 4 bases removed from V and 4 bases from J, the gap between germline ends came to 14 bases. Germline lookup yields CDR1 SQVTM and CDR2 ANQGSEA. As DNA, the CDR3 is TGCAGCGTTGGTGGGCAAGCATCATACGAGCAGTACTTC. It codes for CSVGGQASYEQYF.

The CDR3 DNA is TGTGCCAGCAATAGCGGTCCCTACAATGAGCAGTTCTTC. Protein product: CASNSGPYNEQFF. The rearrangement uses TRBV6-5 and TRBJ2-1; D is perhaps TRBD2 (6 bases). The CDR3 covers 13 residues. CDR1 is MNHEY and CDR2 is SVGAGI in the germline V gene. V was clipped by 7 bases and J by 2 bases, with 9 bases between them.

The chain links TRBV28 to TRBJ2-7; D may be TRBD2 (6 bases). Germline CDR1 is MDHEN and CDR2 is SYDVKM. This CDR3 region has 16 residues. V was trimmed by 6 bases and J by 4 bases, leaving 22 bases between them. CDR3 nucleotides: TGTGCCAGCAGGGGAACGGGAGCAGGGCGTAGGTACGAGCAGTACTTC. Translating gives CASRGTGAGRRYEQYF.

The chain has TRBV6-5 and TRBJ1-2; D might be TRBD1 (5 bases). Trimming took 5 bases from V and 0 from J, leaving 10 bases between them. The CDR3 loop spans 14 amino acids. Germline CDR1 and CDR2: MNHEY and SVGAGI. The DNA for the CDR3 is TGTGCCAGCAGTCCAGGGTGGTCTAACTATGGCTACACCTTC. It codes for CASSPGWSNYGYTF.

The V and J genes are TRBV7-9 and TRBJ1-3; 7 bases are a match to TRBD1. The CDR3 is 14 amino acids. Looked up from germline, CDR1 is SEHNR and CDR2 is FQNEAQ (reference sequence). V dropped 5 bases and J dropped 3; count of bases not matched to a gene: 4. CDR3 amino acids: CASSAGGNGNTIYF. The CDR3 bases are TGTGCCAGCAGCGCAGGGGGGAATGGAAACACCATATATTTT.

CDR3 DNA sequence: TGTGCCAGCAGTCCGGGACAGAAGATCGCCTATAATTCACCCCTCCACTTT. It encodes CASSPGQKIAYNSPLHF. The chain carries TRBV27 and TRBJ1-6; TRBD1 aligns across 7 bases. After removal of 5 bases from V and 2 bases from J, the junction contained 9 bases not matched to a gene. Germline V gene data show CDR1 as MNHEY and CDR2 as SMNVEV (reference sequence). The CDR3 has 17 residues.

Only a few counts were recorded for this clone. V is TRBV28 and J is TRBJ1-5; tentatively, D is TRBD1 (5 bases). The CDR3 loop spans 16 amino acids. The V end lost 4 bases, the J end lost 0 bases, and 13 bases lay between the germline ends. Germline V CDR1 and CDR2: MDHEN, SYDVKM. The CDR3 sequence: CASSSPARDSNQPQHF. CDR3 DNA sequence: TGTGCCAGCAGTTCCCCCGCCAGGGATAGCAATCAGCCCCAGCATTTT.

This sequence joins TRBV6-4 and TRBJ1-1; 10 bases are shared with TRBD1. V gave up 5 bases and J gave up 4 bases; unmatched junction bases: 1. The CDR3 runs 13 residues. Germline CDR1 MRHNA, CDR2 SNTAGT. This chain's CDR3 is CASSRDRGTEAFF. The CDR3 bases are TGTGCCAGCAGTAGGGACAGGGGCACTGAAGCTTTCTTT.

This chain joins TRBV7-2 and TRBJ1-6, with 8 bases identical to TRBD1. The CDR3 contains 17 residues. Germline V lookup: CDR1 SGHTA, CDR2 FQGNSA. J was trimmed by 7 bases and V by 3 bases; bases with no gene match: 11. The CDR3 region has the DNA TGTGCCAGCAGCTTTCGTGTCAGGGGGCTTGGGAATTCACCCCTCCACTTT. This sequence encodes CASSFRVRGLGNSPLHF.

V and J are TRBV7-2 and TRBJ2-4, with a tentative D call TRBD2 (6 bases). This CDR3 contains 12 residues. Trimming cost V 2 bases and J 7 bases, with 6 bases left between them. Per the germline V gene, CDR1 is SGHTA and CDR2 is FQGNSA. CDR3 sequence: CASSLTSNIQYF. CDR3 sequence (DNA): TGTGCCAGCAGCTTAACTAGCAACATTCAGTACTTC.

This sequence joins TRBV2 and TRBJ2-2; 15 bases align to TRBD2. The CDR3 has 15 amino acids. Per the germline V gene, CDR1 is SNHLY and CDR2 is FYNNEI. J lost 9 bases, V lost 4 bases, and 3 bases had no gene match. CDR3 nucleotide sequence: TGTGCCAGCAGTGGGACTAGCGGGAGGGCATGGGAGCTGTTTTTT. Its translation: CASSGTSGRAWELFF.

The chain couples TRBV11-3 to TRBJ2-2; 7 bases agree with TRBD2. The J segment lost 4 bases and the V segment lost 1 base, leaving 6 bases of the junction unmatched. The CDR3 totals 16 residues. Germline loops: CDR1 SGHNT, CDR2 YENEEA. CDR3 nucleotide sequence: TGTGCCAGCAGCTTAGGATGGGAGGGTCCCACCGGGGAGCTGTTTTTT. It encodes CASSLGWEGPTGELFF.

The J gene is TRBJ2-7, the V gene TRBV24-1; TRBD1 matches 9 bases. Per the germline V gene, CDR1 is KGHDR and CDR2 is SFDVKD. The CDR3 has 16 residues. V lost 4 bases to trimming and J lost 0 bases; unmatched junction nucleotides: 6. CDR3 sequence: CATSDWTGASSYEQYF. The CDR3 bases are TGTGCCACCAGTGACTGGACAGGGGCGAGCTCCTACGAGCAGTACTTC.

The rearrangement joins TRBV2 to TRBJ2-7; TRBD2 agrees at 8 bases. Trimming cost V 7 bases and J 9 bases; bases outside gene matches: 11. The CDR3 length is 13 residues. Germline CDR1 and CDR2: SNHLY and FYNNEI. The CDR3 region has the DNA TGTGCCAGCACCTCCACGGGGGGGGGTGGGCAGTACTTC. Residues: CASTSTGGGGQYF.

This clone has just a few counts. The chain carries TRBV6-6 and TRBJ1-1; D gene ambiguous. Germline CDR1 is MNHNY and CDR2 is SVGAGI (reference sequence). V was cut by 2 bases and J by 1 base, with 5 bases left in between. The CDR3 has 13 amino acids. The CDR3 loop reads CASSYNTNTEAFF. CDR3 coding DNA: TGTGCCAGCAGTTACAACACGAACACTGAAGCTTTCTTT.

This chain uses TRBV5-6 with TRBJ2-4, with TRBD2 matching 8 bases. The CDR3 length is 16 residues. The trim removed 4 bases at V and 6 bases at J, leaving 12 bases unmatched. From germline, CDR1 is SGHDT and CDR2 YYEEEE. The CDR3 DNA follows: TGTGCCAGCAGCCCAACTCAGCGGGAGTATAGAAACATTCAGTACTTC. As protein: CASSPTQREYRNIQYF. Combining the CDR3 with reference TRBV5-6 and TRBJ2-4 gives the whole variable domain DAGVTQSPTHLIKTRGQQVTLRCSPKSGHDTVSWYQQALGQGPQFIFQYYEEEERQRGNFPDRFSGHQFPNYSSELNVNALLLGDSALYLCASSPTQREYRNIQYFGAGTRLSVL.